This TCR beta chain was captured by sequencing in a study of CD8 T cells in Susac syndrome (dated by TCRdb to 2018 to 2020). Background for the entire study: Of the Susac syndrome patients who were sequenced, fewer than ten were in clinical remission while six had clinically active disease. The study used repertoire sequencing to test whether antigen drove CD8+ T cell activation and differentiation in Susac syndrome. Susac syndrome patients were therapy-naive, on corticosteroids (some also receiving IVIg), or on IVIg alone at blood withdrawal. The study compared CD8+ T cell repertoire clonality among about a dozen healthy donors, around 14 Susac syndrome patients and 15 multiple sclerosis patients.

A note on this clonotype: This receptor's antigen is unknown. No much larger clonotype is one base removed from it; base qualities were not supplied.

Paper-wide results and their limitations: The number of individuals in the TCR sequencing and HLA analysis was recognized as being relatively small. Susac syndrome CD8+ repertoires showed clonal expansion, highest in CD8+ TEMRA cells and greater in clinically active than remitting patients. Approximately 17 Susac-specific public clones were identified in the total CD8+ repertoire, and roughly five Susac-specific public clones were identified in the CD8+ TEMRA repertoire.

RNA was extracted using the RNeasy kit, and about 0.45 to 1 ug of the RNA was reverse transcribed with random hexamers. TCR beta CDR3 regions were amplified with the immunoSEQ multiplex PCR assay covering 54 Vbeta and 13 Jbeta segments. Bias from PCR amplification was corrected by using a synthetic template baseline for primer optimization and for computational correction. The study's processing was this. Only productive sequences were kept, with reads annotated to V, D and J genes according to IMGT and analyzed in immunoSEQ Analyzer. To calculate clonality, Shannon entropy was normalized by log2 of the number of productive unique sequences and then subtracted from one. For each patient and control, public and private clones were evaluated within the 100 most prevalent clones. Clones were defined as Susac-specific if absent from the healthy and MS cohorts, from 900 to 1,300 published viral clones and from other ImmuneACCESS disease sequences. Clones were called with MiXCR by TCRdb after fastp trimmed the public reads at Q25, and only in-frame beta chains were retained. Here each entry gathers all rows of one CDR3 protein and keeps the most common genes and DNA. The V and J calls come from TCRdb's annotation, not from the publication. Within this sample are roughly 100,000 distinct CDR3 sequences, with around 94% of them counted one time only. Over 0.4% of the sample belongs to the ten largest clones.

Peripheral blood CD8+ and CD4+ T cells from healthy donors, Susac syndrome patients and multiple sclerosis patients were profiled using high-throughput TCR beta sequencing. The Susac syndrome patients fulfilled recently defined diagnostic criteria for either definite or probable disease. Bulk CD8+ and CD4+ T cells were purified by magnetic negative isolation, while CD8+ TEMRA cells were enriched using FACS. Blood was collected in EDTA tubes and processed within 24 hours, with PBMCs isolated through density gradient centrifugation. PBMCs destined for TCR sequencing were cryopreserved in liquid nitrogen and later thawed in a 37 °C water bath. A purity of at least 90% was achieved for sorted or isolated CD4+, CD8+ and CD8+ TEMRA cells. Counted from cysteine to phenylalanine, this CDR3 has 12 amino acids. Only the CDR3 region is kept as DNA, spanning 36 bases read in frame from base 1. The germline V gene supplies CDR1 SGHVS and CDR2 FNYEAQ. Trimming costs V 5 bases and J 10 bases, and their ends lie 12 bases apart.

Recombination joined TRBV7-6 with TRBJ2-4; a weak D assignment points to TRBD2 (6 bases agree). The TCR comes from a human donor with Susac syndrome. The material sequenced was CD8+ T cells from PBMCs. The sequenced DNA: TGTGCCAGCAGCCCTCGGGGAGGAATTCAGTACTTC. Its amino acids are CASSPRGGIQYF.